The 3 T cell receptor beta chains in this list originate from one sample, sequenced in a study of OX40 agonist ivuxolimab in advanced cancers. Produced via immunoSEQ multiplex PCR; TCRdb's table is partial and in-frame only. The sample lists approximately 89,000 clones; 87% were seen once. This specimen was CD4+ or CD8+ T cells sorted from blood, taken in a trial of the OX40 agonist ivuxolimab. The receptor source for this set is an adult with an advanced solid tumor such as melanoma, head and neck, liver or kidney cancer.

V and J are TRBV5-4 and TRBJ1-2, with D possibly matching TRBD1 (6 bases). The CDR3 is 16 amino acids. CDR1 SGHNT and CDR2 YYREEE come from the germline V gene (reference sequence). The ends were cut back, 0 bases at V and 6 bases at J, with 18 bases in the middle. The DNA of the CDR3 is TGTGCCAGCAGCTTGGAGGGGGGACTACGGAGAGATGGCTACACCTTC. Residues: CASSLEGGLRRDGYTF.

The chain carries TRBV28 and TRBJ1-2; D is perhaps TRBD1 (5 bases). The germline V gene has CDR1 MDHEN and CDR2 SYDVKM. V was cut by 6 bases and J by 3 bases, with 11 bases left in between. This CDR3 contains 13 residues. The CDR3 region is CASSLQVDYGYTF. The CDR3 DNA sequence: TGTGCCAGCAGCTTACAGGTGGACTATGGCTACACCTTC.

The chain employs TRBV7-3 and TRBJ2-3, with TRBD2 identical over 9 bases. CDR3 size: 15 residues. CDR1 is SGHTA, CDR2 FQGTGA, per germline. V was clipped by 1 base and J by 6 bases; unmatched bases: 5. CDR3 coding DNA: TGTGCCAGCAGCTTAAGGCGGGGGGGCCCGGATACGCAGTATTTT. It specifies CASSLRRGGPDTQYF.